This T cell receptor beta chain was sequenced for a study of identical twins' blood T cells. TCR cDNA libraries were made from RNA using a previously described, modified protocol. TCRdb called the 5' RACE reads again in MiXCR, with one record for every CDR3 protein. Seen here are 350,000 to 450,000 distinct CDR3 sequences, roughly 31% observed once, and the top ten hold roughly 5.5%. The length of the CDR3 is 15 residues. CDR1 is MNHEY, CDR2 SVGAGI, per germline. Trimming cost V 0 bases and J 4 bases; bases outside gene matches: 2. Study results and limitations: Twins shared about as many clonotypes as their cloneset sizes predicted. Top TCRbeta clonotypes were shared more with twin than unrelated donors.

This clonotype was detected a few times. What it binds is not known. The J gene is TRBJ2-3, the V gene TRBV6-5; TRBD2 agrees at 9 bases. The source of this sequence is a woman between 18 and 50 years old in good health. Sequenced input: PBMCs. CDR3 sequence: CASSYSVAGADTQYF. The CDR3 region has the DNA TGTGCCAGCAGTTACTCAGTAGCGGGAGCAGATACGCAGTATTTT.